A single sample is the source of the 13 T cell receptor beta chains below, sequenced in a study of blood T cell repertoires in COVID-19. Profiled with immunoSEQ multiplex PCR; TCRdb holds only in-frame clones, not every one. The table shows about 180,000 clones, with about 91% occurring only once. The specimen sequenced was peripheral blood. All receptors derive from a woman aged 45-65 years with acute or convalescent COVID-19.

The gene calls are TRBV7-3 and TRBJ2-2; D call uncertain. The CDR3 extends over 13 amino acids. V lost 2 bases, J lost 3 bases, and 4 bases lay in between. The germline V gene has CDR1 SGHTA and CDR2 FQGTGA. CDR3 in DNA: TGTGCCAGCAGCTTATCGGACACCGGGGAGCTGTTTTTT. Protein: CASSLSDTGELFF.

V gene TRBV18 combines with J gene TRBJ1-6; a possible D gene is TRBD1 (5 bases). V lost 4 bases and J lost 0, with 10 bases in between. This CDR3 is built from 16 residues. Germline CDR1 reads KGHSH; CDR2 reads LQKENI. CDR3: CASSLRQISYNSPLHF. In DNA, the CDR3 is TGTGCCAGCTCACTCAGACAGATCTCCTATAATTCACCCCTCCACTTT.

The chain has TRBV4-3 and TRBJ1-4; 8 positions match TRBD1. The CDR3 spans 14 residues. V was pared by 4 bases and J by 4 bases, with 2 bases of the junction left unmatched. The germline gives CDR1 LGHNA, CDR2 YSLEER. CDR3 bases: TGCGCCAGCAGCCGCGGACAGGGTAATGAAAAACTGTTTTTT. This gives the protein CASSRGQGNEKLFF.

This chain joins TRBV2 and TRBJ1-1; maybe TRBD1 (5 bases). CDR3 size: 13 residues. The germline CDR1 and CDR2 sequences are SNHLY and FYNNEI. V dropped 8 bases and J dropped 4 bases, with 14 bases sitting between them. The CDR3 loop reads CASAMGLGTEAFF. CDR3 coding DNA: TGTGCCAGCGCCATGGGGCTAGGCACTGAAGCTTTCTTT.

The CDR3 is CASSDGQGAGETQYF. The CDR3 DNA is TGTGCCAGCAGCGATGGACAGGGGGCTGGTGAGACCCAGTACTTC. The chain has TRBV5-4 and TRBJ2-5, with 11 bases fitting TRBD1. This CDR3 spans 15 amino acids. Per the germline V gene, CDR1 is SGHNT and CDR2 is YYREEE (reference sequence). V trimming: 4 bases; J trimming: 5 bases; junction bases outside the gene matches: 7.

The genes are TRBV7-2 and TRBJ1-2; tentative D call: TRBD1 (5 bases). The germline V and J ends were trimmed by 3 bases and 5 bases, with 16 bases remaining between them. Germline lookup yields CDR1 SGHTA and CDR2 FQGNSA. The CDR3 sequence is 15 residues long. DNA for the CDR3: TGTGCCAGCAGCTTTACGGGCCCAGGGAGGTATGGCTACACCTTC. Translating it yields CASSFTGPGRYGYTF.

This chain links TRBV5-1 with TRBJ1-5, with D possibly TRBD1 on 6 matching bases. Trimming stripped 0 bases from V and 1 base from J, with 8 bases between. The V gene's germline CDR1 is SGHRS and CDR2 YFSETQ. The CDR3 runs to 15 residues. The CDR3 reads CASSLAGQSNQPQHF. The CDR3 region has the DNA TGCGCCAGCAGCTTGGCCGGACAGAGCAATCAGCCCCAGCATTTT.

This clone has a handful of counts. The chain recombines TRBV4-2 with TRBJ1-1; D uncertain. Trimming took off 6 bases at V and 0 bases at J, with 17 bases between the two ends. Germline CDR1 LGHNA, CDR2 YNFKEQ. The CDR3 length is 16 residues. The CDR3 loop is CASSLDGSRMNTEAFF. DNA of the CDR3: TGTGCCAGCAGTCTGGATGGGAGCCGGATGAACACTGAAGCTTTCTTT.

The chain recombines TRBV11-3 with TRBJ1-6; weak D call: TRBD1 (6 bases). The germline V gene encodes CDR1 SGHNT and CDR2 YENEEA. Trimming pared 2 bases from V and 0 bases from J, leaving 8 bases between. This CDR3 is 16 amino acids long. The CDR3 nucleotides are TGTGCCAGCAGCTTACAGGGGCTCTCCTATAATTCACCCCTCCACTTT. Its translation: CASSLQGLSYNSPLHF.

This clone was seen once. The genes are TRBV30 and TRBJ1-5, with TRBD1 matching 8 bases. Germline loops: CDR1 GTSNPN, CDR2 SVGIG (reference sequence). V shed 2 bases and J 7 bases; nucleotides not matched to a gene: 7. The CDR3 loop spans 14 amino acids. CDR3 sequence reads: CAWSPDRERQPQHF. CDR3 coding DNA: TGTGCCTGGAGTCCGGACAGGGAAAGACAGCCCCAGCATTTT.

This chain links TRBV4-3 with TRBJ2-2; D is ambiguous. V was shortened by 0 bases and J by 5 bases, with 10 bases between the two germline ends. CDR3 size: 15 residues. Per the germline V gene, CDR1 is LGHNA and CDR2 is YSLEER. In nucleotides, the CDR3 is TGCGCCAGCAGCCAAGAATCGGGTCTAACCGGGGAGCTGTTTTTT. Translated, it gives CASSQESGLTGELFF.

The chain employs TRBV30 and TRBJ2-5; 8 bases are shared with TRBD2. This CDR3 comprises 14 residues. V was pared by 2 bases and J by 5 bases, with 7 bases of the junction left unmatched. Germline V CDR1 and CDR2: GTSNPN, SVGIG (reference sequence). CDR3 amino acids: CAWSPRPGGETQYF. The CDR3 DNA follows: TGTGCCTGGAGTCCGCGACCGGGAGGGGAGACCCAGTACTTC.

The V call is TRBV7-2, the J call TRBJ2-1, with D tentatively TRBD2 (6 bases). CDR1 is SGHTA and CDR2 is FQGNSA in the germline V gene. The CDR3 has 18 residues. V was shortened by 0 bases and J by 3 bases, with 18 bases between the two germline ends. The CDR3 here is CASSLAPNTWRGYNEQFF. Here the CDR3 DNA reads TGTGCCAGCAGCTTAGCCCCGAACACCTGGAGGGGCTACAATGAGCAGTTCTTC.